One sample yielded the 18 T cell receptor beta chains listed below, sequenced in a study of control samples from healthy donors and cancer patients. The protocol was immunoSEQ multiplex PCR, while the TCRdb copy is restricted to in-frame clones and leaves out a portion. Altogether under 450,000 clones are present, approximately 90% being singletons, with the ten largest covering 6% to 7%. Sequences were obtained from PBMCs. The source of these receptors is a man aged 35 to 55 with head and neck cancer.

This chain joins TRBV5-3 and TRBJ1-1; D remains ambiguous. TRBV5-3 is assigned to the ORF class and has an uncertain function. The V gene lost 4 bases and the J gene lost 0 bases, with 16 bases spanning the gap. The CDR3 has 16 amino acids. CDR3 sequence (DNA): TGTGCCAGAAGCCTCCACGGACGCGGGGTGAACACTGAAGCTTTCTTT. This encodes CARSLHGRGVNTEAFF.

The gene calls are TRBV28 and TRBJ2-3; D gene unclear. This CDR3 has 15 amino acids. V shed 4 bases and J shed 0 bases, with 11 bases lying between them. The germline V gene encodes CDR1 MDHEN and CDR2 SYDVKM. The CDR3 sequence is CASSSEETSTDTQYF. In nucleotides, the CDR3 is TGTGCCAGCAGTTCTGAGGAGACTAGCACAGATACGCAGTATTTT.

A single count supports this clone. The chain is built from TRBV7-3 and TRBJ2-1; D is ambiguous. CDR1 is SGHTA and CDR2 is FQGTGA in the germline V gene. Trimming removed 1 base at V and 6 bases at J, with 4 bases between. The CDR3 runs to 12 residues. The CDR3 spells CASSLITNEQFF. CDR3 coding DNA: TGTGCCAGCAGCTTAATTACCAATGAGCAGTTCTTC.

Only one count was recorded for this clone. The V and J genes are TRBV28 and TRBJ1-6; D is uncertain. The CDR3 totals 15 residues. Per germline, CDR1 MDHEN and CDR2 SYDVKM. Trimming cost V 3 bases and J 2 bases, with 8 bases left between them. CDR3 in DNA: TGTGCCAGCAGTTTGGCGTCAGCCTATAATTCACCCCTCCACTTT. Translation: CASSLASAYNSPLHF.

This chain connects TRBV28 to TRBJ2-1; 7 positions agree with TRBD1. Germline CDR1 MDHEN, CDR2 SYDVKM. The CDR3 covers 16 residues. The trim removed 5 bases at V and 7 bases at J, leaving 14 bases unmatched. The chain's CDR3 is CASSPPTGPVGNEQFF. Here the CDR3 DNA reads TGTGCCAGCAGTCCCCCGACAGGGCCTGTTGGGAATGAGCAGTTCTTC.

The chain couples TRBV6-5 to TRBJ1-2, with 10 bases matching TRBD1. V lost 2 bases and J lost 10; bases outside the gene matches: 1. Germline lookup yields CDR1 MNHEY and CDR2 SVGAGI. CDR3 length equals 12 residues. CDR3 DNA sequence: TGTGCCAGCAGTTACGGGACAGGGGCCTACACCTTC. Its translation is CASSYGTGAYTF.

The chain uses TRBV9 and TRBJ2-1; D perhaps matches TRBD2 (5 bases). Trimming pared 1 base from V and 8 bases from J, leaving 10 bases between. Germline V gene sequence: CDR1 SGDLS, CDR2 YYNGEE. The CDR3 length is 13 residues. The CDR3 is CASSVNGVHEQFF. CDR3 DNA sequence: TGTGCCAGCAGCGTAAACGGGGTCCATGAGCAGTTCTTC.

V is TRBV3-1 (or the pseudogene TRBV3-2) and J is TRBJ2-2; no clear D. The CDR3 consists of 12 residues. Germline CDR1 is LGHDT and CDR2 is YNNKEL (reference sequence). V was cut by 2 bases and J by 7 bases, with 5 bases left in between. The CDR3 DNA sequence: TGTGCCAGCAGCCAACCCTACGGGGAGCTGTTTTTT. This sequence encodes CASSQPYGELFF.

This clone came up once. A read error may account for a junction end that differs from germline. V gene TRBV5-5 combines with J gene TRBJ2-7; D assignment may be TRBD1 or TRBD2 (5 bases each). The V gene's germline CDR1 is SGHKS and CDR2 YYEKEE (reference sequence). This CDR3 has 11 residues. The CDR3 loop is CASSLVGRGFF. The CDR3 nucleotides are TGTGCCAGCAGCCTAGTGGGACGGGGATTTTTC.

This chain joins TRBV20-1 and TRBJ2-3, with D perhaps matching TRBD2 (6 bases). V lost 3 bases and J lost 3, with 13 bases in between. The CDR3 runs 14 residues. Germline CDR1 DFQATT, CDR2 SNEGSKA (reference sequence). The CDR3 DNA follows: TGCAGTGCTAGTGCCCGGGAGTGGACAGATACGCAGTATTTT. This translates into CSASAREWTDTQYF.

This chain uses TRBV19 with TRBJ2-2, with TRBD1 matching over 7 bases. Germline V gives CDR1 LNHDA, CDR2 SQIVND (reference sequence). The CDR3 is 13 residues long. Trimming removed 8 bases from V and 1 base from J; junction bases left unmatched: 1. CDR3 nucleotide sequence: TGTGCCAGTCGACAGGGGAACACCGGGGAGCTGTTTTTT. It is translated as CASRQGNTGELFF.

The rearrangement uses TRBV7-3 and TRBJ2-7, with a possible D match to TRBD2 (6 bases). The V and J ends lost 5 bases and 5 bases respectively, with 16 bases between them. The CDR3 loop spans 14 amino acids. Germline values: CDR1 SGHTA, CDR2 FQGTGA. The DNA for the CDR3 is TGTGCCAGCAGCCGGTACGGGGGACGCGACGAGCAGTACTTC. Amino acids: CASSRYGGRDEQYF.

This chain connects TRBV10-3 to TRBJ2-4; TRBD1 agrees at 8 bases. The ends lost 10 bases at V and 5 bases at J; junction bases unmatched: 4. CDR1 and CDR2 from the germline V gene are ENHRY and SYGVKD. CDR3 size: 12 residues. The CDR3 here is CATADRENIQYF. For the CDR3, the DNA is TGTGCCACCGCGGACAGGGAAAACATTCAGTACTTC.

This chain uses TRBV9 with TRBJ2-7; weak D call: TRBD2 (6 bases). Germline V gene lookup returns CDR1 SGDLS and CDR2 YYNGEE. The CDR3 has 15 amino acids. V was pared by 5 bases and J by 0 bases, with 15 bases between. The chain's CDR3 is CASSPIGRSSYEQYF. In nucleotides, the CDR3 is TGTGCCAGCAGTCCCATAGGGAGGAGCTCCTACGAGCAGTACTTC.

V and J are TRBV15 and TRBJ1-1; TRBD1 is a possible D gene (6 bases). CDR1 is LNHNV and CDR2 is YYDKDF in the germline V gene (reference sequence). V was shortened by 5 bases and J by 3 bases, with 16 bases between the two germline ends. The CDR3 runs 15 residues. In nucleotides, the CDR3 is TGTGCCACCAGCGGGTTCAGGGGAACCGACACTGAAGCTTTCTTT. Its translation: CATSGFRGTDTEAFF.

V gene TRBV28 combines with J gene TRBJ2-7; 7 positions agree with TRBD2. V shed 7 bases, J shed 3 bases, and the junction held 9 bases outside the gene matches. Germline V CDR1 and CDR2: MDHEN, SYDVKM. The CDR3 has 14 residues. The CDR3 DNA reads TGTGCCAGCACCCTCGCGGGGGTGCTCTACGAGCAGTACTTC. Amino acid sequence: CASTLAGVLYEQYF.

V is TRBV11-2 and J is TRBJ2-7, with 7 bases that match TRBD2. Germline V gene data show CDR1 as SGHAT and CDR2 as FQNNGV. J was trimmed by 1 base and V by 2 bases; bases with no gene match: 2. This CDR3 region has 14 residues. CDR3 nucleotide sequence: TGTGCCAGCAGCTTAAATAGCGGGTCCTACGAGCAGTACTTC. Amino acids: CASSLNSGSYEQYF.

The gene calls are TRBV7-5 and TRBJ1-2; TRBD1 is the table's D call, not checked against the DNA. TRBV7-5 is labeled a pseudogene. The CDR3 contains 14 residues. In DNA form, the CDR3 reads TGTGCCAGAAGTTCAGGACAGGGACACTATGGCTACACCTTC. Amino acid sequence: CARSSGQGHYGYTF.